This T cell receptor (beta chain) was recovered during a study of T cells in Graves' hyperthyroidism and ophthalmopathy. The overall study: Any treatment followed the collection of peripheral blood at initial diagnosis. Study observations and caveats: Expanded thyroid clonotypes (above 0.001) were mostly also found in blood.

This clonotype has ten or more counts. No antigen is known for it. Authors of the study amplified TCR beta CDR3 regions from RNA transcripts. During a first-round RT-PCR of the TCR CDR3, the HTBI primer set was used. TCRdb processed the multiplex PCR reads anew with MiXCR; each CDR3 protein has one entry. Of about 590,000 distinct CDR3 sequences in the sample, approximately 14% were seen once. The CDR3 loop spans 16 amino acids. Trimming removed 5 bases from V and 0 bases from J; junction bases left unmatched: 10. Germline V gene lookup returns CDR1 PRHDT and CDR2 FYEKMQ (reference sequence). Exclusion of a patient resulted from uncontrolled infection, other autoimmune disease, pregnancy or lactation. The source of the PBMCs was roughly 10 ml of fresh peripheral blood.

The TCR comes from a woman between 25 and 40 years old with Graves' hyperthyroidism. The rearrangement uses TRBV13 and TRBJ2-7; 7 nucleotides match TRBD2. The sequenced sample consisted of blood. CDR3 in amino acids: CASSPRAGLSSYEQYF. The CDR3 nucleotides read TGTGCCAGCAGCCCGAGAGCGGGACTGAGCTCCTACGAGCAGTACTTC.